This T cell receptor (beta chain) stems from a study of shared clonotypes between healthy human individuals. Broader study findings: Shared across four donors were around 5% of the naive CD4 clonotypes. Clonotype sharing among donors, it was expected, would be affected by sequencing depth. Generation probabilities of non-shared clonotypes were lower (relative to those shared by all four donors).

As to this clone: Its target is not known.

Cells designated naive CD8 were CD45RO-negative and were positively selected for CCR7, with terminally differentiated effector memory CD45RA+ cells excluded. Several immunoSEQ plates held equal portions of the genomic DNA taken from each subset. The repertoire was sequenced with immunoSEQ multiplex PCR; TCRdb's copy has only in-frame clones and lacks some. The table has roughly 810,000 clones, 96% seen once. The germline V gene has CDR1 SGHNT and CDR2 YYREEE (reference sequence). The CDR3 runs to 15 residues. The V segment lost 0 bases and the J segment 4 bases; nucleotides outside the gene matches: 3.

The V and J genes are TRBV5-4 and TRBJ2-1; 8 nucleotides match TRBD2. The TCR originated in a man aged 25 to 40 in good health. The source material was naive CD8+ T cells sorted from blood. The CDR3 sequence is CASSLELAEYNEQFF. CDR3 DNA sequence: TGTGCCAGCAGCTTGGAACTAGCGGAATACAATGAGCAGTTCTTC.